Shown below are 30 T cell receptor beta chains from a single sample sequenced in a study of cytomegalovirus exposure and HLA in healthy donors. Primers for the PCR totalled 60 Vbeta and 13 Jbeta. Profiling relied on immunoSEQ multiplex PCR, and the TCRdb table lists in-frame clones only, not all of them. This sample has 120,000 to 150,000 clones, with more than 70% found just once. The sample taken for sequencing was PBMCs. Receptor source: a man aged 40-55 years in good health and CMV-seronegative.

This chain connects TRBV2 to TRBJ1-6; D unresolved. Germline assignment: CDR1 SNHLY and CDR2 FYNNEI. Trimming took off 3 bases at V and 6 bases at J, with 6 bases between the two ends. CDR3 length: 13 residues. CDR3 coding DNA: TGTGCCAGCAGTGAGGAGGGTAATTCACCCCTCCACTTT. Translation: CASSEEGNSPLHF. Supplemented by reference TRBV2 and TRBJ1-6, the full variable domain reads EPEVTQTPSHQVTQMGQEVILRCVPISNHLYFYWYRQILGQKVEFLVSFYNNEISEKSEIFDDQFSVERPDGSNFTLKIRSTKLEDSAMYFCASSEEGNSPLHFGNGTRLTVT.

This rearrangement joins TRBV7-6 to TRBJ2-2; 9 nucleotides match TRBD1. The J segment lost 8 bases and the V segment lost 5 bases, leaving 9 bases of the junction unmatched. Germline CDR1 reads SGHVS; CDR2 reads FNYEAQ. The CDR3 loop spans 15 amino acids. CDR3 amino acids: CASSTLGTGLGELFF. CDR3 DNA: TGTGCCAGCAGCACATTAGGGACAGGGCTTGGGGAGCTGTTTTTT.

On this clone: Within the sample, other DNA sequences also encode this same CDR3. The chain employs TRBV10-3 and TRBJ2-7, with 9 bases identical to TRBD1. This CDR3 is 15 amino acids long. Unmatched junction bases numbered 13, after V lost 6 bases and J lost 7 bases. Looked up from germline, CDR1 is ENHRY and CDR2 is SYGVKD. The DNA of the CDR3 is TGTGCCATCAGCCGAAGGACAGGGGACCAGTATGAGCAGTACTTC. It specifies CAISRRTGDQYEQYF.

V gene TRBV4-2 combines with J gene TRBJ2-7; D is unclear. The CDR3 consists of 13 residues. CDR1 LGHNA and CDR2 YNFKEQ come from the germline V gene. V was trimmed by 0 bases and J by 9 bases, leaving 12 bases between them. Written as DNA, the CDR3 is TGTGCCAGCAGCCAAGAGGCCGACATCGGGCAGTACTTC. Its translation: CASSQEADIGQYF.

The chain uses TRBV18 and TRBJ1-1; D call uncertain. V lost 2 bases, J lost 5 bases, and 6 bases lay in between. CDR1 is KGHSH and CDR2 is LQKENI in the germline V gene. The CDR3 runs to 12 residues. CDR3 coding DNA: TGTGCCAGCTCACCATTCGCGACTGAAGCTTTCTTT. This codes for CASSPFATEAFF.

The chain recombines TRBV9 with TRBJ1-3; D gene unclear. In germline, CDR1 is SGDLS, CDR2 YYNGEE. This CDR3 region has 14 residues. Trimming shortened V by 0 bases and J by 2 bases, and 6 bases separated the two germline ends. The CDR3 coding sequence is TGTGCCAGCAGCGTAGCGGGAGCTGGAAACACCATATATTTT. This sequence encodes CASSVAGAGNTIYF. The full variable domain, with the rest looked up from reference TRBV9 and TRBJ1-3, is DSGVTQTPKHLITATGQRVTLRCSPRSGDLSVYWYQQSLDQGLQFLIQYYNGEERAKGNILERFSAQQFPDLHSELNLSSLELGDSALYFCASSVAGAGNTIYFGEGSWLTVV.

V is TRBV7-2 and J is TRBJ2-7; 8 nucleotides align to TRBD1. The V segment lost 6 bases and the J segment 6 bases; nucleotides outside the gene matches: 4. There are 12 residues in the CDR3. Germline loops: CDR1 SGHTA, CDR2 FQGNSA. In nucleotides, the CDR3 is TGTGCCAGCAGTATCGACAGGGGCGAGCAGTACTTC. Its translation: CASSIDRGEQYF.

The V call is TRBV11-3, the J call TRBJ1-6; D might be TRBD1 (6 bases). Germline assignment: CDR1 SGHNT and CDR2 YENEEA. The CDR3 has 13 residues. The V end was cut by 5 bases, the J end by 9 bases, with 11 bases between. The CDR3 loop reads CASSQGWGSPLHF. The CDR3 DNA is TGTGCCAGCAGCCAGGGGTGGGGTTCACCCCTCCACTTT.

V is TRBV7-2 and J is TRBJ2-7, with D hard to call. Trimming cost V 6 bases and J 2 bases, with 8 bases left between them. The germline gives CDR1 SGHTA, CDR2 FQGNSA. The CDR3 spans 12 residues. In DNA, the CDR3 is TGTGCCAGCAGGTTAAACACCTACGAGCAGTACTTC. This gives the protein CASRLNTYEQYF.

CDR3 amino acids: CSAIKYGQVEDNEQFF. The DNA for the CDR3 is TGCAGCGCAATAAAATACGGACAGGTGGAGGACAATGAGCAGTTCTTC. The chain combines TRBV29-1 with TRBJ2-1; TRBD1 agrees at 7 bases. The CDR3 runs to 16 residues. J was trimmed by 5 bases and V by 7 bases; bases with no gene match: 17. Germline assignment: CDR1 SQVTM and CDR2 ANQGSEA.

The chain recombines TRBV5-1 with TRBJ1-6; D remains unclear. V gave up 1 base and J gave up 4 bases, with 9 bases separating them. This CDR3 contains 15 residues. The germline V gene encodes CDR1 SGHRS and CDR2 YFSETQ. CDR3 in DNA: TGCGCCAGCAGCTTGAGAGATATTTATAATTCACCCCTCCACTTT. Translating it yields CASSLRDIYNSPLHF.

The chain couples TRBV5-1 to TRBJ2-7, with 7 bases matching TRBD2. The CDR3 spans 14 residues. Germline trimming cut 3 bases from V and 6 bases from J; bases unmatched to any gene: 9. Germline loops: CDR1 SGHRS, CDR2 YFSETQ. This CDR3 reads CASSSTTSPSEQYF. CDR3 bases: TGCGCCAGCAGCTCGACGACTAGCCCCTCCGAGCAGTACTTC.

The rearrangement uses TRBV5-1 and TRBJ1-1; 11 positions match TRBD1. The V and J ends lost 5 bases and 1 base, in that order; junction bases with no gene match: 1. Germline assignment: CDR1 SGHRS and CDR2 YFSETQ. This CDR3 contains 14 residues. The CDR3 here is CASRGQGANTEAFF. The CDR3 coding sequence is TGCGCCAGCAGAGGACAGGGGGCGAACACTGAAGCTTTCTTT.

This clone was seen more than once but under ten times. The CDR3 DNA follows: TGTGCCAGCAGCGCCGGGACAGGGGAGACCCAGTACTTC. It codes for CASSAGTGETQYF. The chain couples TRBV7-3 to TRBJ2-5; TRBD1 matches at 9 bases. Trimming cost V 5 bases and J 5 bases; bases outside gene matches: 3. CDR1 and CDR2 from the germline V gene are SGHTA and FQGTGA. The CDR3 is made up of 13 amino acids.

The chain combines TRBV6-5 with TRBJ2-5; maybe TRBD2 (6 bases). The V and J ends lost 7 bases and 2 bases respectively, with 11 bases between them. This CDR3 contains 13 residues. The germline V gene encodes CDR1 MNHEY and CDR2 SVGAGI. The CDR3 protein is CASTGLIQETQYF. CDR3 sequence (DNA): TGTGCCAGCACGGGACTGATACAAGAGACCCAGTACTTC.

V usage is TRBV5-1 and J usage is TRBJ2-7; TRBD2 matches at 9 bases. This CDR3 region has 16 residues. V was pared by 7 bases and J by 5 bases, with 16 bases of the junction left unmatched. CDR1 SGHRS and CDR2 YFSETQ come from the germline V gene. This CDR3 reads CASSFSRASGENEQYF. CDR3 coding DNA: TGCGCCAGCTCCTTTAGTCGGGCTAGCGGGGAAAACGAGCAGTACTTC.

This rearrangement joins TRBV7-2 to TRBJ1-4; D is possibly TRBD1 (5 bases). Looked up from germline, CDR1 is SGHTA and CDR2 is FQGNSA. V was trimmed by 6 bases and J by 0 bases, leaving 17 bases between them. The CDR3 has 17 residues. CDR3 loop: CASSKGDLVATNEKLFF. The CDR3 nucleotides read TGTGCCAGCAGTAAAGGGGATCTAGTTGCAACTAATGAAAAACTGTTTTTT.

The rearrangement uses TRBV28 and TRBJ1-2, with D maybe TRBD1 (5 bases). CDR1 is MDHEN, CDR2 SYDVKM, per germline. The CDR3 consists of 14 residues. The germline V and J ends were trimmed by 8 bases and 0 bases, with 13 bases remaining between them. The CDR3, as DNA: TGTGCCAGCCTCCCGACGGGGGCTAACTATGGCTACACCTTC. Protein: CASLPTGANYGYTF.

The chain employs TRBV7-9 and TRBJ2-7; perhaps TRBD2 as D (6 bases). The CDR3 is 15 residues long. Trimming stripped 2 bases from V and 6 bases from J, with 17 bases between. CDR1 SEHNR and CDR2 FQNEAQ come from the germline V gene (reference sequence). The CDR3 loop reads CASSLRVGTRSEQYF. As DNA, the CDR3 is TGTGCCAGCAGCTTAAGGGTTGGGACTCGTAGCGAGCAGTACTTC. The full variable domain, rest sourced from reference TRBV7-9 and TRBJ2-7, is DTGVSQNPRHKITKRGQNVTFRCDPISEHNRLYWYRQTLGQGPEFLTYFQNEAQLEKSRLLSDRFSAERPKGSFSTLEIQRTEQGDSAMYLCASSLRVGTRSEQYFGPGTRLTVT.

V is TRBV6-4 and J is TRBJ2-3; possible D gene TRBD1, 5 bases. CDR3 length: 14 amino acids. Germline-derived CDR1 and CDR2 are MRHNA and SNTAGT. The V end was cut by 2 bases, the J end by 6 bases, with 12 bases between. The CDR3 DNA reads TGTGCCAGCAGTGACGGGGCTGGGTATGATACGCAGTATTTT. Translated, it gives CASSDGAGYDTQYF.

The sample holds a few counts of this clone. The chain uses TRBV4-3 and TRBJ1-2, with TRBD1 identical over 8 bases. Germline CDR1 reads LGHNA; CDR2 reads YSLEER. The CDR3 runs to 17 residues. V was pared by 2 bases and J by 4 bases, with 12 bases of the junction left unmatched. The CDR3 region is CASSQFDGTGGSYGYTF. The CDR3 nucleotides are TGCGCCAGCAGCCAATTCGATGGGACAGGCGGCTCCTATGGCTACACCTTC.

The CDR3 DNA follows: TGTGCCAGTAGTATGGGTGGGGGCGCTTGGGGCTACACCTTC. Translation gives CASSMGGGAWGYTF. V usage is TRBV19 and J usage is TRBJ1-2; a possible D gene is TRBD1 (6 bases). Germline V gene data show CDR1 as LNHDA and CDR2 as SQIVND (reference sequence). CDR3 length: 14 residues. V was shortened by 3 bases and J by 8 bases, with 16 bases between the two germline ends. The whole variable domain, remainder taken from reference TRBV19 and TRBJ1-2, is DGGITQSPKYLFRKEGQNVTLSCEQNLNHDAMYWYRQDPGQGLRLIYYSQIVNDFQKGDIAEGYSVSREKKESFPLTVTSAQKNPTAFYLCASSMGGGAWGYTFGSGTRLTVV.

V and J are TRBV11-2 and TRBJ1-2; D remains unclear. The CDR3 is 15 amino acids. The V end was cut by 4 bases, the J end by 3 bases, with 15 bases between. Germline CDR1 reads SGHAT; CDR2 reads FQNNGV. The CDR3 region has the DNA TGTGCCAGCAGCTCTTGGGCCTTCTTTGACTATGGCTACACCTTC. Amino acid sequence: CASSSWAFFDYGYTF. The full variable domain, in which reference TRBV11-2 and TRBJ1-2 provide the parts outside the CDR3, is EAGVAQSPRYKIIEKRQSVAFWCNPISGHATLYWYQQILGQGPKLLIQFQNNGVVDDSQLPKDRFSAERLKGVDSTLKIQPAKLEDSAVYLCASSSWAFFDYGYTFGSGTRLTVV.

This CDR3 reads CASSRGPNQPQHF. In DNA form, the CDR3 reads TGTGCCAGCAGTCGGGGTCCCAATCAGCCCCAGCATTTT. The chain couples TRBV6-6 to TRBJ1-5; D is unclear. Germline values: CDR1 MNHNY, CDR2 SVGAGI (reference sequence). The length of the CDR3 is 13 residues. Trimming stripped 5 bases from V and 3 bases from J, with 8 bases between.

V gene TRBV11-2 combines with J gene TRBJ1-6, with D maybe TRBD1 (6 bases). V dropped 3 bases and J dropped 7 bases, with 10 bases sitting between them. The V gene's germline CDR1 is SGHAT and CDR2 FQNNGV. The CDR3 contains 14 residues. This chain's CDR3 is CASSFQGSNSPLHF. The CDR3 DNA reads as TGTGCCAGCAGCTTCCAGGGGAGCAATTCACCCCTCCACTTT. Full variable domain (rest looked up from reference TRBV11-2 and TRBJ1-6): EAGVAQSPRYKIIEKRQSVAFWCNPISGHATLYWYQQILGQGPKLLIQFQNNGVVDDSQLPKDRFSAERLKGVDSTLKIQPAKLEDSAVYLCASSFQGSNSPLHFGNGTRLTVT.

The chain uses TRBV7-2 and TRBJ2-5; 8 positions match TRBD1. Gene TRBJ2-7 matches the end of the DNA better, so the J call may be wrong. CDR1 SGHTA and CDR2 FQGNSA come from the germline V gene. This CDR3 is built from 14 residues. The CDR3 DNA sequence: TGTGCCAGCAGCTTAGAGACAGGGGTGTACGAGCAGTACTTC. This gives the protein CASSLETGVYEQYF.

CDR3 DNA: TGTGCCAGCAGCTTATATACAGGGGCGAACTATGGCTACACCTTC. It specifies CASSLYTGANYGYTF. The genes are TRBV11-2 and TRBJ1-2; 7 nucleotides agree with TRBD1. V lost 2 bases and J lost 2; bases outside the gene matches: 5. Germline V CDR1 and CDR2: SGHAT, FQNNGV. The CDR3 sequence is 15 residues long.

The chain carries TRBV6-5 and TRBJ1-2; the match to TRBD1 covers 8 bases. Germline lookup yields CDR1 MNHEY and CDR2 SVGAGI. The CDR3 has 14 residues. V lost 5 bases to trimming and J lost 8 bases; unmatched junction nucleotides: 10. The CDR3 region has the DNA TGTGCCAGCAGTCCGCCGGACAGGGACCGGGGCTACACCTTC. This encodes CASSPPDRDRGYTF.

This clone came up a few times. The V call is TRBV2, the J call TRBJ1-5; TRBD1 aligns across 8 bases. V gave up 5 bases and J gave up 7 bases; unmatched junction bases: 7. The CDR3 length is 14 residues. Germline CDR1 reads SNHLY; CDR2 reads FYNNEI. CDR3 sequence: CASSIQGARQPQHF. The DNA for the CDR3 is TGTGCCAGCAGTATCCAGGGGGCTAGGCAGCCCCAGCATTTT.

The rearrangement uses TRBV10-3 and TRBJ2-3; D may be TRBD2 (6 bases). The V and J ends lost 10 bases and 5 bases respectively, with 13 bases between them. Germline-derived CDR1 and CDR2 are ENHRY and SYGVKD. This CDR3 is 12 amino acids long. The CDR3 loop is CATRPGLDTQYF. The CDR3, as DNA: TGTGCCACGCGACCGGGACTAGATACGCAGTATTTT.